The 11 T cell receptor beta chains in this list originate from one sample, sequenced in a study of blood T cell repertoires in COVID-19. Some clones are missing from TCRdb's copy, which holds only in-frame ones; the method was immunoSEQ multiplex PCR. This table holds about 220,000 clones, about 85% found once. The material sequenced was peripheral blood. All receptors derive from a man between 45 and 60 years old who had recovered from COVID-19.

This chain uses TRBV27 with TRBJ2-7; TRBD2 matches 10 bases. CDR3 size: 14 residues. Germline V CDR1 and CDR2: MNHEY, SMNVEV (reference sequence). The junction had 2 bases not matched to a gene; V was cut back by 5 bases and J by 1 base. CDR3 sequence reads: CASSRTSGSYEQYF. In DNA form, the CDR3 reads TGTGCCAGCAGTCGGACTAGCGGTTCCTACGAGCAGTACTTC.

This chain uses TRBV5-1 with TRBJ2-7; D may be TRBD2 (5 bases). The CDR3 contains 14 residues. Germline V gene lookup returns CDR1 SGHRS and CDR2 YFSETQ. Between the trimmed V and J ends, which lost 0 bases and 6 bases, there was a span of 13 bases. The CDR3 sequence is CASSLDGGKAEQYF. In nucleotides, the CDR3 is TGCGCCAGCAGCTTGGACGGAGGCAAGGCCGAGCAGTACTTC.

This clone was counted a few times. V gene TRBV7-9 combines with J gene TRBJ1-2; 7 bases are a match to TRBD1. V shed 5 bases, J shed 1 base, and the junction held 1 base outside the gene matches. The CDR3 has 13 amino acids. Germline assignment: CDR1 SEHNR and CDR2 FQNEAQ (reference sequence). As DNA, the CDR3 is TGTGCCAGCAGCCGACAGGGTAACTATGGCTACACCTTC. Translated, it gives CASSRQGNYGYTF.

The chain couples TRBV18 to TRBJ1-1; TRBD1 matches at 11 bases. CDR3 length equals 15 residues. The germline V gene has CDR1 KGHSH and CDR2 LQKENI. V shed 2 bases, J shed 4 bases, and the junction held 3 bases outside the gene matches. Written as DNA, the CDR3 is TGTGCCAGCTCACCATCCGGGACAGGGGGCACTGAAGCTTTCTTT. Translation gives CASSPSGTGGTEAFF.

This clone was counted once. The rearrangement links TRBV27 to TRBJ1-1; unclear D gene. V lost 3 bases, J lost 1 base, and 12 bases lay in between. The length of the CDR3 is 15 residues. Germline CDR1 is MNHEY and CDR2 is SMNVEV (reference sequence). In DNA form, the CDR3 reads TGTGCCAGCAGTTTTCGACGGACTGCGAACACTGAAGCTTTCTTT. Translating it yields CASSFRRTANTEAFF.

Only one count was recorded for this clone. The chain uses TRBV24-1 and TRBJ1-5, with 8 bases matching TRBD1. The V segment lost 3 bases and the J segment 4 bases; nucleotides outside the gene matches: 10. This CDR3 region has 17 residues. CDR1 KGHDR and CDR2 SFDVKD come from the germline V gene. The CDR3 here is CATSDTRRGQLNQPQHF. CDR3 nucleotides: TGTGCCACCAGTGATACTCGCAGGGGGCAGTTGAATCAGCCCCAGCATTTT.

The V and J genes are TRBV5-1 and TRBJ2-5; 8 nucleotides align to TRBD1. The CDR3 totals 13 residues. The ends lost 5 bases at V and 4 bases at J; junction bases unmatched: 4. In germline, CDR1 is SGHRS, CDR2 YFSETQ. This CDR3 reads CASSRQGPETQYF. The CDR3 coding sequence is TGCGCCAGCAGTCGACAGGGGCCAGAGACCCAGTACTTC.

The chain has TRBV10-3 and TRBJ1-5, with a weak D call TRBD1 (6 bases). Germline assignment: CDR1 ENHRY and CDR2 SYGVKD. V was shortened by 5 bases and J by 4 bases, with 9 bases between the two germline ends. The CDR3 is 13 amino acids. The chain's CDR3 is CAISRTANQPQHF. CDR3 nucleotides: TGTGCCATCAGTCGGACAGCTAATCAGCCCCAGCATTTT.

The chain has TRBV19 and TRBJ2-5; 7 positions match TRBD2. CDR1 and CDR2 (germline): LNHDA, SQIVND (reference sequence). The CDR3 consists of 15 residues. Trimming removed 6 bases from V and 2 bases from J; junction bases left unmatched: 9. CDR3 protein: CASSPNSGGQETQYF. The DNA of the CDR3 is TGTGCCAGTAGCCCGAACTCCGGGGGGCAAGAGACCCAGTACTTC.

The CDR3 region is CASSQTGLETQYF. The CDR3 coding sequence is TGTGCCAGCAGCCAGACAGGGTTAGAGACCCAGTACTTC. The gene calls are TRBV7-2 and TRBJ2-5; 7 nucleotides align to TRBD1. Trimming cost V 5 bases and J 4 bases; bases outside gene matches: 4. The V gene's germline CDR1 is SGHTA and CDR2 FQGNSA. CDR3 length: 13 residues.

The rearrangement links TRBV2 to TRBJ1-5, with 9 bases that match TRBD1. V shed 5 bases and J 0 bases; nucleotides not matched to a gene: 2. The CDR3 consists of 15 residues. Germline V gene lookup returns CDR1 SNHLY and CDR2 FYNNEI. The CDR3 loop reads CASSWDRVSNQPQHF. CDR3 DNA: TGTGCCAGCAGTTGGGACAGGGTTAGCAATCAGCCCCAGCATTTT.